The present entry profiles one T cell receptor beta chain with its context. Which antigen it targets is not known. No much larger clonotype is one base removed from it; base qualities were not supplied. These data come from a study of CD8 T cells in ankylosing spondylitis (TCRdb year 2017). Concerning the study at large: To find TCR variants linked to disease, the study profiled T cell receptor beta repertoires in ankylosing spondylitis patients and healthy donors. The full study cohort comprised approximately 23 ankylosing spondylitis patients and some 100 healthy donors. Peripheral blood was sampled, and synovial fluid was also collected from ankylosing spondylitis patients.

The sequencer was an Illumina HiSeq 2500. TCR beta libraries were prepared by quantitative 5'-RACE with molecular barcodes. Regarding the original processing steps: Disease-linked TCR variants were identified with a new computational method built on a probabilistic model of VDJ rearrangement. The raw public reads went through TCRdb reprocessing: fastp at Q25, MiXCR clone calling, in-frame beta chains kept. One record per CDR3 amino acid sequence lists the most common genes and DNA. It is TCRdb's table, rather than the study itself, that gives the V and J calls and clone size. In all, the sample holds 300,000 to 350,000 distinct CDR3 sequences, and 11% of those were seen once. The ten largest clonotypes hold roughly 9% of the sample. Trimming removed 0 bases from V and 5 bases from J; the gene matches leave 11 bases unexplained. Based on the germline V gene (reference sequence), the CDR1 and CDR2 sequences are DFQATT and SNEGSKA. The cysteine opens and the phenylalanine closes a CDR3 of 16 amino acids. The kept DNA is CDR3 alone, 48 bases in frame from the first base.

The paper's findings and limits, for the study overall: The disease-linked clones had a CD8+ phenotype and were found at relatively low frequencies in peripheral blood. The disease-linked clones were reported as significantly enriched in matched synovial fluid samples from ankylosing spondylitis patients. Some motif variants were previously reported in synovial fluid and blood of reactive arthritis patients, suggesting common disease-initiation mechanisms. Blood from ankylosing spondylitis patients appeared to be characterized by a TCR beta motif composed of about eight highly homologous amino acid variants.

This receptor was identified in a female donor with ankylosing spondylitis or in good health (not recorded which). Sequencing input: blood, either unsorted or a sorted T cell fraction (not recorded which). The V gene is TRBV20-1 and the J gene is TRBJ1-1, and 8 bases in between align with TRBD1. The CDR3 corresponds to CSARDPLQGERTEAFF. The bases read TGCAGTGCTAGAGACCCCCTACAGGGGGAGCGTACTGAAGCTTTCTTT.